The rows below give T cell receptor beta chains drawn from one sample of a study of identifying expanded T cells in peripheral blood. The data were produced by immunoSEQ multiplex PCR, yet TCRdb's version contains in-frame clones alone and is incomplete. The table includes around 100,000 clones, about 87% detected once. The specimen was blood. Source of these receptors: a person between 18 and 69 years old in good health. CDR3s include the opening cysteine and the closing phenylalanine or tryptophan. The D gene is left open where the match is weak. Rows give clone size only sometimes, using once, few, many, or a class for an expanded clone.

j_call,d_call,clone_size,v_call,cdr3_aa,cdr3_nt
TRBJ2-3,NA,NA,TRBV19,CASSPGTDTQYF,TGTGCCAGTAGCCCAGGAACAGATACGCAGTATTTT
TRBJ2-1,NA,NA,TRBV12-5,CASGAVYNEQFF,TGTGCTAGTGGAGCGGTCTACAATGAGCAGTTCTTC
TRBJ1-1,TRBD1,NA,TRBV14,CASSHRDRVKAFF,TGTGCCAGCAGTCACCGGGACAGGGTTAAAGCTTTCTTT
TRBJ2-7,TRBD2,NA,TRBV11-2,CASSAQLAGSGNEQYF,TGTGCCAGCAGCGCGCAACTAGCGGGGTCTGGGAACGAGCAGTACTTC
TRBJ1-2,NA,NA,TRBV5-1,CASSPSPQGANYGYTF,TGCGCCAGCAGCCCCTCCCCTCAGGGAGCTAACTATGGCTACACCTTC
TRBJ2-3,NA,NA,TRBV7-2,CASSLLGSTDTQYF,TGTGCCAGCAGCTTGCTCGGAAGCACAGATACGCAGTATTTT
TRBJ2-5,TRBD2,NA,TRBV11-3,CASSSGDEETQYF,TGTGCCAGCAGCAGCGGGGACGAGGAGACCCAGTACTTC
TRBJ2-2,TRBD2,NA,TRBV5-6,CASGRTQDTGELFF,TGTGCCTCCGGGAGGACCCAGGACACCGGGGAGCTGTTTTTT
TRBJ1-3,NA,NA,TRBV19,CASLPSTSGNTIYF,TGTGCCAGCCTTCCTAGCACCTCTGGAAACACCATATATTTT
TRBJ2-7,NA,once,TRBV7-3,CASSLGLTLEQYF,TGTGCCAGCAGCTTAGGTCTCACTCTGGAGCAGTACTTC
TRBJ2-7,NA,NA,TRBV20-1,CSAADRYEQYF,TGCAGTGCTGCTGACAGGTACGAGCAGTACTTC
TRBJ2-3,TRBD1,NA,TRBV6-1,CASRDRGQIDTQYF,TGTGCCAGCAGGGACAGGGGACAAATAGATACGCAGTATTTT
TRBJ2-5,TRBD1,NA,TRBV13,CASSRFGTAQETQYF,TGTGCCAGCAGCCGCTTCGGGACAGCCCAAGAGACCCAGTACTTC
TRBJ1-1,NA,NA,TRBV18,CASSPSLMSLNTEAFF,TGTGCCAGCTCCCCCTCATTGATGTCGCTAAACACTGAAGCTTTCTTT
TRBJ2-7,NA,NA,TRBV4-3,CASSPARKTYEQYF,TGCGCCAGCAGCCCGGCTAGAAAAACCTACGAGCAGTACTTC
TRBJ2-3,TRBD2,NA,TRBV30,CAWSPGIAGITDTQYF,TGTGCCTGGAGCCCCGGGATAGCGGGAATCACAGATACGCAGTATTTT
TRBJ1-1,NA,once,TRBV19,CASSIDSGETEAFF,TGTGCCAGTAGTATAGATTCAGGGGAGACTGAAGCTTTCTTT
TRBJ1-2,NA,NA,TRBV28,CASSLSMGSYGYTF,TGTGCCAGCAGTTTATCCATGGGATCCTATGGCTACACCTTC
TRBJ1-6,NA,NA,TRBV10-3,CAISESGAARSPLHF,TGTGCCATCAGTGAGTCAGGGGCGGCGCGGTCACCCCTCCACTTT
TRBJ2-7,TRBD1,NA,TRBV2,CASEGQANYEQYF,TGTGCCAGCGAAGGACAGGCAAACTACGAGCAGTACTTC
TRBJ2-5,NA,NA,TRBV14,CASSQRSGLRTQYF,TGTGCCAGCAGCCAACGTAGCGGCTTAAGGACCCAGTACTTC
TRBJ1-6,NA,NA,TRBV6-1,CASNRGSSYNSPLHF,TGTGCCAGCAACCGAGGGAGCTCCTATAATTCACCCCTCCACTTT
TRBJ1-2,NA,NA,TRBV5-5,CASSWVQGNYGYTF,TGTGCCAGCAGCTGGGTACAGGGAAACTATGGCTACACCTTC
TRBJ1-6,NA,once,TRBV7-2,CASRTQPTSANSPLHF,TGTGCCAGCAGAACCCAGCCGACATCCGCGAATTCACCCCTCCACTTT
TRBJ1-4,NA,NA,TRBV15,CATSGLWGEKLFF,TGTGCCACCTCGGGACTGTGGGGGGAAAAACTGTTTTTT
TRBJ1-1,NA,NA,TRBV4-2,CASSQGGRMNTEAFF,TGTGCCAGCAGCCAAGGCGGCAGGATGAACACTGAAGCTTTCTTT
TRBJ2-7,NA,NA,TRBV7-9,CASSPRNYEQYF,TGTGCCAGCAGCCCCAGAAACTACGAGCAGTACTTC
TRBJ2-7,TRBD2,NA,TRBV5-1,CASRPGLAVYEQYF,TGCGCCAGCAGGCCCGGACTAGCGGTCTACGAGCAGTACTTC
TRBJ2-2,NA,NA,TRBV19,CASSIRGTGELFF,TGTGCCAGTAGTATCAGGGGTACCGGGGAGCTGTTTTTT
TRBJ1-1,NA,once,TRBV18,CASSPLTPGANTEAFF,TGTGCCAGCTCACCACTTACTCCGGGGGCGAACACTGAAGCTTTCTTT
TRBJ2-1,NA,NA,TRBV30,CAWTPWRHNEQFF,TGTGCCTGGACTCCGTGGCGGCACAATGAGCAGTTCTTC
TRBJ1-2,NA,NA,TRBV10-3,CAISVPAGSGYTF,TGTGCCATCAGTGTGCCAGCCGGGAGTGGCTACACCTTC
TRBJ1-5,TRBD1,NA,TRBV27,CASSLDRGQPQHF,TGTGCCAGCAGTTTAGACAGGGGTCAGCCCCAGCATTTT
TRBJ1-2,NA,NA,TRBV14,CASSQVQGPYGYTF,TGTGCCAGCAGCCAAGTACAGGGACCCTATGGCTACACCTTC
TRBJ2-5,NA,NA,TRBV29-1,CSVETGHDVTQYF,TGCAGCGTTGAAACGGGGCACGATGTGACCCAGTACTTC
TRBJ2-3,NA,NA,TRBV4-2,CASSQDVGGVHTDTQYF,TGTGCCAGCAGCCAAGATGTGGGCGGGGTTCACACAGATACGCAGTATTTT
TRBJ2-3,TRBD2,NA,TRBV25-1,CASSGAGGLNTQYF,TGTGCCAGCAGTGGTGCGGGGGGCCTTAATACGCAGTATTTT
TRBJ1-4,NA,NA,TRBV7-9,CASSLRPPSSGYREKLFF,TGTGCCAGCAGCCTCCGGCCACCCAGCAGCGGGTACCGTGAAAAACTGTTTTTT
TRBJ1-1,NA,NA,TRBV9,CASSVGVSTEAFF,TGTGCCAGCAGCGTGGGGGTTTCCACTGAAGCTTTCTTT
TRBJ1-3,TRBD1,NA,TRBV7-6,CASSWDRAVSGNTIYF,TGTGCCAGCAGCTGGGACAGGGCGGTCTCTGGAAACACCATATATTTT
TRBJ2-1,NA,once,TRBV19,CASSSRSIGYNEQFF,TGTGCCAGTAGTTCTAGGAGCATCGGGTACAATGAGCAGTTCTTC
TRBJ2-7,NA,NA,TRBV4-1,CASSQDDGGREQYF,TGCGCCAGCAGCCAAGATGACGGGGGACGGGAGCAGTACTTC
TRBJ2-7,NA,once,TRBV9,CASSPGLRIYEQYF,TGTGCCAGCAGCCCCGGACTCAGGATCTACGAGCAGTACTTC
TRBJ1-3,NA,once,TRBV28,CATQGWLRNTIYF,TGTGCCACACAGGGCTGGCTGAGAAACACCATATATTTT
TRBJ1-5,NA,NA,TRBV13,CASTRRGSNQPQHF,TGTGCCAGCACCCGGCGCGGTAGCAATCAGCCCCAGCATTTT
TRBJ2-7,TRBD2,NA,TRBV27,CASSFTSGRQYEQYF,TGTGCCAGCAGTTTCACTAGCGGGAGACAGTACGAGCAGTACTTC
TRBJ2-5,TRBD2,NA,TRBV19,CASMGPGTSGVYQETQYF,TGTGCCAGTATGGGACCGGGGACTAGCGGGGTCTACCAAGAGACCCAGTACTTC
TRBJ2-7,TRBD1,NA,TRBV2,CASSWPGQSYEQYF,TGTGCCAGCAGTTGGCCGGGACAGTCTTACGAGCAGTACTTC